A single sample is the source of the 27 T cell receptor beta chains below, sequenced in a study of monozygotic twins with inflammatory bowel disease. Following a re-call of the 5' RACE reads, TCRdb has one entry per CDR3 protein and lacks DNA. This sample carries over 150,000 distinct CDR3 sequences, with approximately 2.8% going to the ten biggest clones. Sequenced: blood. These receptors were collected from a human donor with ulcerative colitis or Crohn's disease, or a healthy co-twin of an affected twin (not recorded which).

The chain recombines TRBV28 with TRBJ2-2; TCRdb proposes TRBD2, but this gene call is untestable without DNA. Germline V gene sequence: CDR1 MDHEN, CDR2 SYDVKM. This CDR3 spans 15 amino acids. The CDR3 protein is CASSLRDGYTGELFF.

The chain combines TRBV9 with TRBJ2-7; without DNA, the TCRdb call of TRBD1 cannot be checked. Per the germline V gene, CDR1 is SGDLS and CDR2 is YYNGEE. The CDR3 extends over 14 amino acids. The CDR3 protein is CASSSTPTSYEQYF.

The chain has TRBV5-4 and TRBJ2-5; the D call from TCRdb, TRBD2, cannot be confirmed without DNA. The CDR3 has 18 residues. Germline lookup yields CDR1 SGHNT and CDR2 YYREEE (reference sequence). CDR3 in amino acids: CASSLASAGALRFGTQYF.

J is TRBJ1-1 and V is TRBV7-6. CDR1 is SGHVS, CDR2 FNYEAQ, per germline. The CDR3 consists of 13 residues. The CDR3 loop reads CASSLGEGTEAFF.

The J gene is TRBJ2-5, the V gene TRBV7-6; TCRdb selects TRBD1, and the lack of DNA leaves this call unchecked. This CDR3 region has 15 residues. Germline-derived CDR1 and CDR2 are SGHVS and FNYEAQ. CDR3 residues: CASSLAMGQGQTQYF.

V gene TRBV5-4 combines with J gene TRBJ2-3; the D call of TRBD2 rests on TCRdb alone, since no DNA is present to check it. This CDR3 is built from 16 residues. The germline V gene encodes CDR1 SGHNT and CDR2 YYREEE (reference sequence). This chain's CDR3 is CASSWDPGTSGYTQYF.

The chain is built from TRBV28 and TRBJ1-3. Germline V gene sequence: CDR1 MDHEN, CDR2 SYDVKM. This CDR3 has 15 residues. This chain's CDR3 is CASSNPRGSGNTIYF.

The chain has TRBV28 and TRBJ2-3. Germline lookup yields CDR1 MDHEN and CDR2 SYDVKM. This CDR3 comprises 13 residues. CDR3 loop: CASRSRRPDTQYF.

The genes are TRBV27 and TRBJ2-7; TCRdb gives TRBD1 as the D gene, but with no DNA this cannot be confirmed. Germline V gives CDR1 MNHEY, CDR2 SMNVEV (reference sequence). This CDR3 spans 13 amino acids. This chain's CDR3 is CASSWDGAYEQYF.

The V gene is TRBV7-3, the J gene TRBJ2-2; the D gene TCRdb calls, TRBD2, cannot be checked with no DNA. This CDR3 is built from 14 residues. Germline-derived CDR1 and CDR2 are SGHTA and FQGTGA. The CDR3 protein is CASSPGGVAGELFF. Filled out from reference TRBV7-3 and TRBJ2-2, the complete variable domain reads GAGVSQTPSNKVTEKGKYVELRCDPISGHTALYWYRQSLGQGPEFLIYFQGTGAADDSGLPNDRFFAVRPEGSVSTLKIQRTERGDSAVYLCASSPGGVAGELFFGEGSRLTVL.

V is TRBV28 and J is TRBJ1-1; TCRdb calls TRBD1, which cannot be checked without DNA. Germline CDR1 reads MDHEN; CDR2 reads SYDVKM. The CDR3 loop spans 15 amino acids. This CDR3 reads CASSRPGTSNTEAFF.

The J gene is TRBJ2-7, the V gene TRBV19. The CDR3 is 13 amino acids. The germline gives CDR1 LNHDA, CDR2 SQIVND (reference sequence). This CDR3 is CASSVGPPYEQYF.

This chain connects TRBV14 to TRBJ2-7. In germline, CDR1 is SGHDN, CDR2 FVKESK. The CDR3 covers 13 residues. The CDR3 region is CASSQGYLREQYF. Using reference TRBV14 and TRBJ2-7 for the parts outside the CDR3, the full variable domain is EAGVTQFPSHSVIEKGQTVTLRCDPISGHDNLYWYRRVMGKEIKFLLHFVKESKQDESGMPNNRFLAERTGGTYSTLKVQPAELEDSGVYFCASSQGYLREQYFGPGTRLTVT.

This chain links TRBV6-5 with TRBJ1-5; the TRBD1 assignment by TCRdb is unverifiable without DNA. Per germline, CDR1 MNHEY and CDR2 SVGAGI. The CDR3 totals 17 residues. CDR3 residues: CASSYSRPGSSNQPQHF.

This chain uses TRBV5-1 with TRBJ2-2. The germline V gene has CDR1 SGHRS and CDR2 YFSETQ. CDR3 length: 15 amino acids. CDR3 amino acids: CASSLRLANTGELFF.

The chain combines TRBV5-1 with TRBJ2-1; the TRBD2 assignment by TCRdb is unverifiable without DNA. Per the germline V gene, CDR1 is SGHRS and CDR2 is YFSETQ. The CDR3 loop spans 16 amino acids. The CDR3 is CASSLASSGSSNEQFF.

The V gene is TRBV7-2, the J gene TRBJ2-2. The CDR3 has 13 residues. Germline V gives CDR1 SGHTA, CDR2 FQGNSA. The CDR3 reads CASSLKATGELFF. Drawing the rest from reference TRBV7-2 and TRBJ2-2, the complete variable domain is GAGVSQSPSNKVTEKGKDVELRCDPISGHTALYWYRQSLGQGLEFLIYFQGNSAPDKSGLPSDRFSAERTGGSVSTLTIQRTQQEDSAVYLCASSLKATGELFFGEGSRLTVL.

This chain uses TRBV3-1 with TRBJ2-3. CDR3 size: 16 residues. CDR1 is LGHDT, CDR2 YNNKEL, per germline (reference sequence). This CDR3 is CASSHIQKAKTDTQYF.

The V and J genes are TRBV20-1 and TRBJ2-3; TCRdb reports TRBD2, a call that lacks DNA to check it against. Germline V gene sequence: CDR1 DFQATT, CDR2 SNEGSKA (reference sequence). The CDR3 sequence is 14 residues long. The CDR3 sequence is CSAIKRERQDTQYF.

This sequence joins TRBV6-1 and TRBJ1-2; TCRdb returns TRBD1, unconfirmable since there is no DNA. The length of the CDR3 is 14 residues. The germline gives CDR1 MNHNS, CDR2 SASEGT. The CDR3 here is CASSEQGGGYGYTF.

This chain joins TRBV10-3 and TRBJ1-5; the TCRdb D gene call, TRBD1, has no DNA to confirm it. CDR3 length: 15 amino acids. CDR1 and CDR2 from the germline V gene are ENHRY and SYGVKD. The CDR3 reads CAISESPGGNQPQHF.

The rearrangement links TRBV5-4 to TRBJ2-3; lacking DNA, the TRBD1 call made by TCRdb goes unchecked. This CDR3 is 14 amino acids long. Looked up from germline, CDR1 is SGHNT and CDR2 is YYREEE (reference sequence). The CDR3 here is CASSPRDHTDTQYF. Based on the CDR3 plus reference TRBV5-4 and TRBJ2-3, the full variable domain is ETGVTQSPTHLIKTRGQQVTLRCSSQSGHNTVSWYQQALGQGPQFIFQYYREEENGRGNFPPRFSGLQFPNYSSELNVNALELDDSALYLCASSPRDHTDTQYFGPGTRLTVL.

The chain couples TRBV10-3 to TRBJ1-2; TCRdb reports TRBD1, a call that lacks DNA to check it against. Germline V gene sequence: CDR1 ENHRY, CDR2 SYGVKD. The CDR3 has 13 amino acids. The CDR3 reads CAIRGSGGGGYTF.

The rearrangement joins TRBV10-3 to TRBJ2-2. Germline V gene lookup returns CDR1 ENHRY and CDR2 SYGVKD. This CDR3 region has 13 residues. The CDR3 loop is CAIRGVDTGELFF.

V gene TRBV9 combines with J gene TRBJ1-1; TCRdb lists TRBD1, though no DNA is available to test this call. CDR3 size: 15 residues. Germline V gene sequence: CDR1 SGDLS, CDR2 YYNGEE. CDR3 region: CASSTRTEPLTEAFF.

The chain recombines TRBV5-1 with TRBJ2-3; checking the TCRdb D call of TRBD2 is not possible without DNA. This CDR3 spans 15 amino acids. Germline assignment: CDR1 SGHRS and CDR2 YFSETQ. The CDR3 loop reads CASSYLAGGTDTQYF.

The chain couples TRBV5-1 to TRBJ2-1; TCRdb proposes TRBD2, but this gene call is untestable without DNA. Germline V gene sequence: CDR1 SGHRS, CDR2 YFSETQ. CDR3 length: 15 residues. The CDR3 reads CASSPVSGSGYEQFF.